Listed here are 20 T cell receptor beta chains from one sample, sequenced in a study of post-analysis software for immune sequencing data. Each TCR beta cDNA library carried unique molecular identifiers. MiXCR was run by TCRdb on the PCR reads, yielding one entry per CDR3 protein. Of some 890,000 distinct CDR3 sequences listed, roughly 50% are singletons. Study conclusions and caveats: The five TRBV segments detected at higher frequency in patients than in controls included TRBV5-6, TRBV5-1 and TRBV20-1.

These receptors are not linked to any known antigen. The sample taken for sequencing was blood. Receptor source: a girl between 5 and 17 years old with multiple sclerosis.

The rearrangement links TRBV27 to TRBJ2-7, with D tentatively TRBD1 (5 bases). Per the germline V gene, CDR1 is MNHEY and CDR2 is SMNVEV (reference sequence). The CDR3 covers 14 residues. V gave up 3 bases and J gave up 2 bases, with 11 bases separating them. CDR3 sequence (DNA): TGTGCCAGCAGTTTTGGCAGGGCGGCCTACGAGCAGTACTTC. Translation: CASSFGRAAYEQYF.

CDR3 nucleotide sequence: TGCAGTGCTATAGACCAGGGGGGGGCAGACGAGCAGTACTTC. It translates to CSAIDQGGADEQYF. The chain employs TRBV20-1 and TRBJ2-1; either TRBD1 or TRBD2 may supply D (7 bases each). With the DNA end fitting TRBJ2-7 better, the J assignment may be wrong. Germline V lookup: CDR1 DFQATT, CDR2 SNEGSKA (reference sequence). The length of the CDR3 is 14 residues.

This clonotype was recorded many times. The chain joins TRBV3-1 to TRBJ2-5; 15 bases line up with TRBD2. The germline CDR1 and CDR2 sequences are LGHDT and YNNKEL (reference sequence). The CDR3 runs 16 residues. Trimming removed 5 bases from V and 5 bases from J; junction bases left unmatched: 6. DNA of the CDR3: TGTGCCAGCAGCTCCCTCGGACTAGCGGGAGGGGAGACCCAGTACTTC. Translating it yields CASSSLGLAGGETQYF.

This chain uses TRBV5-1 with TRBJ1-2; D call uncertain. Germline loops: CDR1 SGHRS, CDR2 YFSETQ. Trimming stripped 3 bases from V and 4 bases from J, with 7 bases between. The CDR3 runs to 12 residues. CDR3 loop: CASSSGSYGYTF. The DNA of the CDR3 is TGCGCCAGCAGCTCCGGATCCTATGGCTACACCTTC.

The V call is TRBV12-5, the J call TRBJ2-1, with TRBD2 matching 11 bases. The junction had 18 bases not matched to a gene; V was cut back by 5 bases and J by 0 bases. The CDR3 has 21 residues. The germline CDR1 and CDR2 sequences are LGHNT and FRNRAP. As DNA, the CDR3 is TGTGCTAGTGGTCCCATCCCCAGCCGGGGACTAGCGGAGAGCTCCTACAATGAGCAGTTCTTC. The encoded protein is CASGPIPSRGLAESSYNEQFF.

This sequence joins TRBV4-1 and TRBJ1-2; no definite D call. This CDR3 spans 15 amino acids. Germline values: CDR1 MGHRA, CDR2 YSYEKL. Trimming left V 1 base short and J 2 bases short, with 11 bases between. The CDR3 protein is CASSQAGTLNYGYTF. For the CDR3, the DNA is TGCGCCAGCAGCCAAGCGGGCACCCTCAACTATGGCTACACCTTC.

The J gene is TRBJ2-3, the V gene TRBV7-9, with unresolved D. The CDR3 contains 15 residues. Germline-derived CDR1 and CDR2 are SEHNR and FQNEAQ (reference sequence). V was clipped by 8 bases and J by 2 bases, with 17 bases between them. Written as DNA, the CDR3 is TGTGCCAGCCCCCCCGCGGAGTTTATCACAGATACGCAGTATTTT. Encoded protein: CASPPAEFITDTQYF.

V is TRBV7-3 and J is TRBJ2-1, with 10 bases matching TRBD2. The germline V gene encodes CDR1 SGHTA and CDR2 FQGTGA. The CDR3 length is 17 residues. The V gene end was trimmed by 4 bases and the J gene end by 0 bases; junction bases not matched to a gene: 6. Here the CDR3 reads CASSSAAGGNSYNEQFF. The CDR3, as DNA: TGTGCCAGCAGCTCGGCAGCGGGGGGGAACTCCTACAATGAGCAGTTCTTC.

The genes are TRBV6-5 and TRBJ2-1; 11 nucleotides align to TRBD2. There are 17 residues in the CDR3. V gave up 4 bases and J gave up 10 bases; unmatched junction bases: 15. CDR1 is MNHEY, CDR2 SVGAGI, per germline. This chain's CDR3 is CASSSSGTSGARMEQFF. CDR3 DNA: TGTGCCAGCAGTTCCTCCGGGACTAGCGGAGCAAGAATGGAGCAGTTCTTC.

This clonotype came up once. This sequence joins TRBV25-1 and TRBJ2-7; tentatively, D is TRBD2 (6 bases). Germline V gene lookup returns CDR1 MGHDK and CDR2 SYGVNS. The length of the CDR3 is 17 residues. V lost 4 bases to trimming and J lost 3 bases, with 22 bases between them. This chain's CDR3 is CASSGSGFAEGVYEQYF. The DNA for the CDR3 is TGTGCCAGCAGTGGGAGCGGGTTCGCGGAGGGAGTCTACGAGCAGTACTTC.

This chain links TRBV7-7 with TRBJ2-1; possibly TRBD1 for D (7 bases). CDR1 is SSHAT, CDR2 FNYEAQ, per germline (reference sequence). Trimming pared 3 bases from V and 6 bases from J, leaving 9 bases between. The CDR3 spans 13 residues. The CDR3 DNA is TGTGCCAGCAGCTTCCAGGGGGGCAATGAGCAGTTCTTC. Protein product: CASSFQGGNEQFF. Looking up the rest from reference TRBV7-7 and TRBJ2-1 gives the full variable domain: GAGVSQSPRYKVTKRGQDVTLRCDPISSHATLYWYQQALGQGPEFLTYFNYEAQPDKSGLPSDRFSAERPEGSISTLTIQRTEQRDSAMYRCASSFQGGNEQFFGPGTRLTVL.

V gene TRBV20-1 combines with J gene TRBJ2-7; 7 bases line up with TRBD1. The CDR3 spans 16 residues. The germline gives CDR1 DFQATT, CDR2 SNEGSKA (reference sequence). Unmatched junction bases numbered 10, after V lost 0 bases and J lost 2 bases. The CDR3: CSARDLRTGRTYEQYF. DNA of the CDR3: TGCAGTGCTAGAGACCTTCGGACAGGACGAACCTACGAGCAGTACTTC.

The CDR3 DNA is TGCGCCAGCAGCCTCAATGCAGAGATAGATACGCAGTATTTT. It is translated as CASSLNAEIDTQYF. This rearrangement joins TRBV5-1 to TRBJ2-3; D unresolved. From germline, CDR1 is SGHRS and CDR2 YFSETQ. This CDR3 has 14 amino acids. With 4 bases removed from V and 5 bases from J, the gap between germline ends came to 14 bases. Looking up the rest from reference TRBV5-1 and TRBJ2-3 gives the full variable domain: KAGVTQTPRYLIKTRGQQVTLSCSPISGHRSVSWYQQTPGQGLQFLFEYFSETQRNKGNFPGRFSGRQFSNSRSEMNVSTLELGDSALYLCASSLNAEIDTQYFGPGTRLTVL.

The table lists this clonotype with a few counts. This chain links TRBV12-3 or TRBV12-4 with TRBJ2-6; perhaps TRBD1 as D (6 bases). V was clipped by 2 bases and J by 2 bases, with 16 bases between them. CDR3 length: 18 amino acids. The CDR3 loop is CASSLWGTPSAGANVLTF. The CDR3 coding sequence is TGTGCCAGCAGTTTATGGGGGACACCGTCGGCTGGGGCCAACGTCCTGACTTTC.

This clonotype was seen a few times. The CDR3 DNA sequence: TGTGCCAGCAGTTTATCGGTTGGAAACACCGGGGAGCTGTTTTTT. The encoded protein is CASSLSVGNTGELFF. The V and J genes are TRBV27 and TRBJ2-2; D uncertain. Germline V gene data show CDR1 as MNHEY and CDR2 as SMNVEV (reference sequence). The CDR3 is made up of 15 amino acids. V dropped 0 bases and J dropped 2 bases, with 7 bases sitting between them.

The chain employs TRBV6-5 and TRBJ2-1; 7 positions agree with TRBD1. Germline V CDR1 and CDR2: MNHEY, SVGAGI. With V trimmed by 6 bases and J by 3 bases, 11 bases remained unmatched. The CDR3 is made up of 16 amino acids. The CDR3 DNA sequence: TGTGCCAGCAGCCCCCCGACAGGGCAGATCTACAATGAGCAGTTCTTC. It codes for CASSPPTGQIYNEQFF.

The J gene is TRBJ2-5, the V gene TRBV6-5; 7 nucleotides line up with TRBD2. The trim removed 5 bases at V and 1 base at J, leaving 10 bases unmatched. CDR1 MNHEY and CDR2 SVGAGI come from the germline V gene. CDR3 length: 16 amino acids. The CDR3 region is CASSHGGRAAQETQYF. The CDR3 DNA sequence: TGTGCCAGCAGTCACGGGGGGAGGGCCGCCCAAGAGACCCAGTACTTC.

This chain joins TRBV5-1 and TRBJ1-2, with D possibly TRBD1 on 6 matching bases. V lost 0 bases and J lost 9, with 9 bases in between. Germline V CDR1 and CDR2: SGHRS, YFSETQ. The CDR3 contains 12 residues. Written as DNA, the CDR3 is TGCGCCAGCAGCTTGGACAGGGCCAGCTACACCTTC. This codes for CASSLDRASYTF.

This clonotype was observed a single time. The rearrangement joins TRBV20-1 to TRBJ2-7; 8 bases fit TRBD1. In germline, CDR1 is DFQATT, CDR2 SNEGSKA (reference sequence). The CDR3 consists of 15 residues. J gave up 3 bases and V 0 bases, and 7 bases lay outside the gene matches. In DNA form, the CDR3 reads TGCAGTGCTAGAGATTGGACAGGGATTGACTACGAGCAGTACTTC. This translates into CSARDWTGIDYEQYF.

V is TRBV7-9 and J is TRBJ2-1; 7 bases are a match to TRBD2. V lost 3 bases, J lost 5 bases, and 7 bases stayed unmatched. Germline V gene sequence: CDR1 SEHNR, CDR2 FQNEAQ (reference sequence). The CDR3 loop spans 15 amino acids. Here the CDR3 reads CASSFQGGIHNEQFF. Written as DNA, the CDR3 is TGTGCCAGCAGCTTCCAGGGAGGGATCCACAATGAGCAGTTCTTC.